This T cell receptor beta chain stems from a study of Ad26.COV2.S vaccination and SARS-CoV-2 variants. Study results and caveats: Those who received vaccine or placebo ended up with similar non-spike TCR breadth.

Profiled with immunoSEQ multiplex PCR; TCRdb holds only in-frame clones, not every one. This sample has 440,000 or so clones; 90% occur once, and the top ten carry under 4.5%. The treatment was: approximately 18 received Ad26.COV2.S at low or high dose, single or two shots; 5 received placebo; per-sample allocation not given. Sample collection was performed on day 63 after the first vaccine or placebo injection. Concerning this clone itself: Antigen unknown.

The material was peripheral blood, obtained in a trial of Ad26.COV2.S vaccine versus placebo. This clonotype originated in a person between 18 and 59 years old who received the Ad26.COV2.S COVID-19 vaccine or a placebo.

The CDR3 sequence is CATLLGSNEKLFF. CDR3 DNA: TGTGCCACCCTCCTGGGTTCGAATGAAAAACTGTTTTTT. This sequence joins TRBV24-1 and TRBJ1-4; D uncertain. V lost 9 bases and J lost 5, with 12 bases in between. The CDR3 loop spans 13 amino acids. Germline assignment: CDR1 KGHDR and CDR2 SFDVKD.